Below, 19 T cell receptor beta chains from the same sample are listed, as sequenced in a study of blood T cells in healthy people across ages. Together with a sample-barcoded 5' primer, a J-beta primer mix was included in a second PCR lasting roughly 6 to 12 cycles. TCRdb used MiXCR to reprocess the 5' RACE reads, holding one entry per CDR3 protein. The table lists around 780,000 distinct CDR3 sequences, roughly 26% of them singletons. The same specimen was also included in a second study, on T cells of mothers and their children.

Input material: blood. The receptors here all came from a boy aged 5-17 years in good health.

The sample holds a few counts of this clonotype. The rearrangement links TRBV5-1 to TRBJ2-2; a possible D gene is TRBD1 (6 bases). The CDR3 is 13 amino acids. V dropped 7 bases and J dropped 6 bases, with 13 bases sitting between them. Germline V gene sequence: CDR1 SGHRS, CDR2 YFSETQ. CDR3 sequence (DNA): TGCGCCAGCGCTCAAGGGGGAGCCGGGGAGCTGTTTTTT. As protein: CASAQGGAGELFF. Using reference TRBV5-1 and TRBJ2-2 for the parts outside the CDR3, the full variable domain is KAGVTQTPRYLIKTRGQQVTLSCSPISGHRSVSWYQQTPGQGLQFLFEYFSETQRNKGNFPGRFSGRQFSNSRSEMNVSTLELGDSALYLCASAQGGAGELFFGEGSRLTVL.

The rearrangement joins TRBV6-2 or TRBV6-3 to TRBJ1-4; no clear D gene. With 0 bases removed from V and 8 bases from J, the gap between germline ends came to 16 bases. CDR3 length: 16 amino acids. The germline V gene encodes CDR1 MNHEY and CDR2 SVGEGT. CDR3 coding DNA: TGTGCCAGCAGTTACTCGAGGGCTTACGGGAACGAAAAACTGTTTTTT. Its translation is CASSYSRAYGNEKLFF.

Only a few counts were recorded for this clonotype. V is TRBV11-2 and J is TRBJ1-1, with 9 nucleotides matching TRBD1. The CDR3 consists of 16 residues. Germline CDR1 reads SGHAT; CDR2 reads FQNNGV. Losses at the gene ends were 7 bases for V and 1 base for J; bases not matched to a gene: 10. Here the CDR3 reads CASTLVNRGRNTEAFF. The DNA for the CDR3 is TGTGCCAGCACCCTCGTAAACAGGGGGCGGAACACTGAAGCTTTCTTT.

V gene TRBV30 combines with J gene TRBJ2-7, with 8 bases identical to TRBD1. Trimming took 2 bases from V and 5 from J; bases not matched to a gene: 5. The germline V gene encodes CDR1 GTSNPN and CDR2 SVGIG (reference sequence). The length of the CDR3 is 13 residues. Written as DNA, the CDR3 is TGTGCCTGGAGTTTGGACAGGGCCCACGAGCAGTACTTC. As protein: CAWSLDRAHEQYF.

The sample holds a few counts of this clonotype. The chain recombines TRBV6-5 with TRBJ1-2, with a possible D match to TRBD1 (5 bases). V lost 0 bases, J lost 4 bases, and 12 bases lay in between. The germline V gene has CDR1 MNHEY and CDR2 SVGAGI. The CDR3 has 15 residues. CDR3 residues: CASSYSGGGVYGYTF. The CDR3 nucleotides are TGTGCCAGCAGTTACTCCGGTGGGGGTGTCTATGGCTACACCTTC.

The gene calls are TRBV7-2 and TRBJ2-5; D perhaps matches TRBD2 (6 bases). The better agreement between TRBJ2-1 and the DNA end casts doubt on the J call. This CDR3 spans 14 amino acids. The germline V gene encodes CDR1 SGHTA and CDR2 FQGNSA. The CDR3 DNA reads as TGTGCCAGCAGCCCCGGTCGGGGTAGCGGTGAGCAGTTCTTC. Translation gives CASSPGRGSGEQFF.

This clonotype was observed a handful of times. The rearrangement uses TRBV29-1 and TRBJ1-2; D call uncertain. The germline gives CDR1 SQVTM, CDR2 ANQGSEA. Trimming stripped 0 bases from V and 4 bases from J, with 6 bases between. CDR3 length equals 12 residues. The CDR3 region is CSVEDSVYGYTF. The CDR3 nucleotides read TGCAGCGTTGAAGACAGTGTCTATGGCTACACCTTC.

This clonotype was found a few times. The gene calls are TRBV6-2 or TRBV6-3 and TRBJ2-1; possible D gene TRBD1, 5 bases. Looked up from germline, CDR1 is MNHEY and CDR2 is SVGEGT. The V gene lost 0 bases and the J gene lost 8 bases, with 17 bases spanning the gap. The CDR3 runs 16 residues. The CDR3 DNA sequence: TGTGCCAGCAGTTACTCGGACAAGGGCGGTCACGATGAGCAGTTCTTC. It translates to CASSYSDKGGHDEQFF.

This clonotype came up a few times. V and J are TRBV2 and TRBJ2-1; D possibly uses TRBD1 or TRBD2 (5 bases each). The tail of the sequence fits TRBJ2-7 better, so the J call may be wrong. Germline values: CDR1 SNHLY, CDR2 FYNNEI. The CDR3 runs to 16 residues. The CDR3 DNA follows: TGTGCCAGCAGTGACCCACTTTTCCGGGACCCAAACGAGCAGTACTTC. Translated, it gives CASSDPLFRDPNEQYF.

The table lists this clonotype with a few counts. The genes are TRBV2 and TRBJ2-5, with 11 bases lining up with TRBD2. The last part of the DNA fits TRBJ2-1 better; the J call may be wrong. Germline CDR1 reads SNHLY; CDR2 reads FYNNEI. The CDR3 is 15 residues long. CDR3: CASRSLAGVSNEQFF. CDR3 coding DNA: TGTGCCAGCAGGTCACTAGCGGGGGTATCAAATGAGCAGTTCTTC.

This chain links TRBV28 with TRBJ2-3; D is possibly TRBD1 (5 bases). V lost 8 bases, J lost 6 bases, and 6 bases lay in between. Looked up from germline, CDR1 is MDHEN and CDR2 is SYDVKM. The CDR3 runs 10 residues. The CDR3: CASHRDTQYF. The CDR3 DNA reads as TGTGCCAGCCACAGGGATACGCAGTATTTT.

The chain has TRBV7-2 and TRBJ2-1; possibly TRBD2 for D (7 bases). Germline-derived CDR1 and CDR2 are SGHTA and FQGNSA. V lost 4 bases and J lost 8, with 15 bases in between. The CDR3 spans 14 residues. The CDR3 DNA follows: TGTGCCAGCAGCTCCTGGGGGGCGGGGGATGAGCAGTTCTTC. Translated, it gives CASSSWGAGDEQFF.

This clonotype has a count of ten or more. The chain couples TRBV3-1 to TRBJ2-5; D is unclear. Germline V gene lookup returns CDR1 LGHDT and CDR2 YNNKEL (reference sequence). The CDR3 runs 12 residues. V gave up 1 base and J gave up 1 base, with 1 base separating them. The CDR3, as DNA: TGTGCCAGCAGCCAAGTCCAAGAGACCCAGTACTTC. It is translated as CASSQVQETQYF.

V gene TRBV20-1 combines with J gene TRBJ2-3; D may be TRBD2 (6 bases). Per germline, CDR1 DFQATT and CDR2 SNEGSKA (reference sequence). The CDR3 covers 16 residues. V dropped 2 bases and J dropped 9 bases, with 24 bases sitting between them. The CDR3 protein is CSARPGLEGIGITQYF. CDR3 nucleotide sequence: TGCAGTGCTAGACCCGGTCTGGAGGGAATCGGGATAACGCAGTATTTT.

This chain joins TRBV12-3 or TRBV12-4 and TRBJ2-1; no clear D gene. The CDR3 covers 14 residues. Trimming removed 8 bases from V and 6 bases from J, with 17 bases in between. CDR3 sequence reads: CASEKGQRANEQFF. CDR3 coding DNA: TGTGCCAGCGAGAAAGGGCAGAGAGCCAATGAGCAGTTCTTC.

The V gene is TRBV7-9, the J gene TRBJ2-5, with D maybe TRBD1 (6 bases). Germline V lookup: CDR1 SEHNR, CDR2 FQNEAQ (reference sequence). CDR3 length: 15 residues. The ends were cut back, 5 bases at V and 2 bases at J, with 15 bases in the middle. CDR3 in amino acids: CASSPPKGVQETQYF. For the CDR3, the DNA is TGTGCCAGCAGCCCACCTAAGGGGGTGCAAGAGACCCAGTACTTC.

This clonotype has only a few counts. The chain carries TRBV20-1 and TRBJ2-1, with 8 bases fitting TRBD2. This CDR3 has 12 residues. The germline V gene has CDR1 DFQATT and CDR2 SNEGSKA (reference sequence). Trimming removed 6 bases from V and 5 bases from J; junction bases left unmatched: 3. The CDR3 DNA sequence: TGCAGTGCGGCGGGGGGACACAATGAGCAGTTCTTC. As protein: CSAAGGHNEQFF.

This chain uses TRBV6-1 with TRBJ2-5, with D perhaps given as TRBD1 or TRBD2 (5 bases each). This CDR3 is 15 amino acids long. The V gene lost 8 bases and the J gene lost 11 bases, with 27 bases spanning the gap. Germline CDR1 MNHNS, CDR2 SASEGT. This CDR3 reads CASSITYNGYEGQYF. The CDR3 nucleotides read TGTGCCAGCTCTATTACATACAATGGTTACGAGGGGCAGTACTTC.

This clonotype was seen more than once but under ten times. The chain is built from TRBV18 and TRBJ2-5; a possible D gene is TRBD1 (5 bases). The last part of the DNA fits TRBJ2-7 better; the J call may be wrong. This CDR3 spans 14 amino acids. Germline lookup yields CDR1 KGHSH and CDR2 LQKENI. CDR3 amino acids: CASSDQGYSYEQYF. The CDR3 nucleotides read TGTGCCAGCTCCGACCAGGGATACTCCTACGAGCAGTACTTC.